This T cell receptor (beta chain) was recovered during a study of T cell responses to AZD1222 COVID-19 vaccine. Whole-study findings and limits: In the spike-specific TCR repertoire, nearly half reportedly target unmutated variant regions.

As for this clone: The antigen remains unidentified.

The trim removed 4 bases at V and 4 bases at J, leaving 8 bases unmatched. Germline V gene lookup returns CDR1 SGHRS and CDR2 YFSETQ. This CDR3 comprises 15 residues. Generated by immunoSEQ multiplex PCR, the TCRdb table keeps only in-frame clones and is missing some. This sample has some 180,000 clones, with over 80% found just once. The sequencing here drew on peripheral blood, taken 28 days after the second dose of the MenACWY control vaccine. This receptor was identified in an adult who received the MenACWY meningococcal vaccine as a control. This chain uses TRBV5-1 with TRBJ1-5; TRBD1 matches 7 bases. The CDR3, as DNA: TGCGCCAGCAGCCTCGGGACAGAAAAAAATCAGCCCCAGCATTTT. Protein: CASSLGTEKNQPQHF. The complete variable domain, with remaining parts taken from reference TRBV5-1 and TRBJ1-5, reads KAGVTQTPRYLIKTRGQQVTLSCSPISGHRSVSWYQQTPGQGLQFLFEYFSETQRNKGNFPGRFSGRQFSNSRSEMNVSTLELGDSALYLCASSLGTEKNQPQHFGDGTRLSIL.